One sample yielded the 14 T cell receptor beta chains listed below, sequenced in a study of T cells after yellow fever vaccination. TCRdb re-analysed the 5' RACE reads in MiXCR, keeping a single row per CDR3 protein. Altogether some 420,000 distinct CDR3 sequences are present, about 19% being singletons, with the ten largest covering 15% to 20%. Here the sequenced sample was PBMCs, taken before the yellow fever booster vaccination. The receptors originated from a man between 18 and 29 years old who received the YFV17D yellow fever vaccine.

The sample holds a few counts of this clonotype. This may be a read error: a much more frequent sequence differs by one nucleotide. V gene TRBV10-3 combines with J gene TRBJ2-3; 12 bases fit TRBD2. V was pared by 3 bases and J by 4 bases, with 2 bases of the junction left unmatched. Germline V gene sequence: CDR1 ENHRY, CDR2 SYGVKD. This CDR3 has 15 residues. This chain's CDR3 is CAISDSSGGADTQYF. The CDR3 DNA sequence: TGTGCCATCAGTGACTCTAGCGGGGGGGCAGATACGCAGTATTTT.

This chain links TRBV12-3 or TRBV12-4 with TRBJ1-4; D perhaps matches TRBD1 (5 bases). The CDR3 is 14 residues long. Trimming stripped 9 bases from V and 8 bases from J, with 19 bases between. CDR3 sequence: CASSRSGRIEKLFF. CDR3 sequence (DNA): TGTGCCAGTTCCAGGTCGGGGCGGATAGAAAAACTGTTTTTT.

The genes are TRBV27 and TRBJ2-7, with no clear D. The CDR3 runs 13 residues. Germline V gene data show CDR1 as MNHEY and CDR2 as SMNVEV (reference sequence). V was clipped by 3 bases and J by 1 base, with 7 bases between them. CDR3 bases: TGTGCCAGCAGTTTTTTAGGGTCCTACGAGCAGTACTTC. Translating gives CASSFLGSYEQYF.

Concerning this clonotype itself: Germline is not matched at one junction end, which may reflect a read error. CDR3 in amino acids: CASSLVEDARSSF. The DNA of the CDR3 is TGTGCCAGCAGCTTAGTTGAGGACGCTCGCAGTTCTTTC. The V and J genes are TRBV7-2 and TRBJ2-1; D call uncertain. This CDR3 comprises 13 residues. Germline V gene sequence: CDR1 SGHTA, CDR2 FQGNSA.

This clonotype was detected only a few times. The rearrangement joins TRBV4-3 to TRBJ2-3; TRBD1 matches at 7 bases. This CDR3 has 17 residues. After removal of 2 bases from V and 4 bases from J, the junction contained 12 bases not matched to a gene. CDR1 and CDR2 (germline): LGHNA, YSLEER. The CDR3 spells CASSQQNSGGPSDTQYF. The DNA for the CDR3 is TGCGCCAGCAGCCAACAAAACTCAGGGGGTCCCTCAGATACGCAGTATTTT.

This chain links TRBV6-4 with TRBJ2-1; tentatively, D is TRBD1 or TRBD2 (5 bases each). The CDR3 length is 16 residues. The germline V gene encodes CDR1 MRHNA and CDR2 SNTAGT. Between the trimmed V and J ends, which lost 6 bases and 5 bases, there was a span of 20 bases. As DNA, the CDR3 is TGTGCCAGCAGCCGGGTGGTGGGACCTCGGGACAATGAGCAGTTCTTC. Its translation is CASSRVVGPRDNEQFF.

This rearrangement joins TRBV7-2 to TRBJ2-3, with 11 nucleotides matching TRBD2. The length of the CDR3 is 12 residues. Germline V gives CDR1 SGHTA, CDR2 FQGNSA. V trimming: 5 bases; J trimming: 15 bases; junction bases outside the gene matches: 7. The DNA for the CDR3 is TGTGCCAGCAGCCCGCTAGCGGGGGGTGTATATTTT. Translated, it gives CASSPLAGGVYF.

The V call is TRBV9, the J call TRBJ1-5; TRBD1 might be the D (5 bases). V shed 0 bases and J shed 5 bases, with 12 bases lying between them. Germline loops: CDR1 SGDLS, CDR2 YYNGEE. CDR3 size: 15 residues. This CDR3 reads CASSVDGAGDQPQHF. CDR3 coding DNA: TGTGCCAGCAGCGTAGATGGGGCCGGGGATCAGCCCCAGCATTTT.

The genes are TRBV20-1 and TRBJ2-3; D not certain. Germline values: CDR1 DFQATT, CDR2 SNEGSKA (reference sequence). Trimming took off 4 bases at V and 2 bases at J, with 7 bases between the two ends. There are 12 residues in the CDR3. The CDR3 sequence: CSATELTDTQYF. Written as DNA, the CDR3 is TGCAGTGCTACGGAGCTCACAGATACGCAGTATTTT.

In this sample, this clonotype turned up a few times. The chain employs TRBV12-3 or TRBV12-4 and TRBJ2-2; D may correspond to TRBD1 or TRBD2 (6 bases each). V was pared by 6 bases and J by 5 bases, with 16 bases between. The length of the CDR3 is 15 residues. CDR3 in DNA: TGTGCCAGCAGGGCCCCTAGGGGGGCGACCGGGGAGCTGTTTTTT. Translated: CASRAPRGATGELFF.

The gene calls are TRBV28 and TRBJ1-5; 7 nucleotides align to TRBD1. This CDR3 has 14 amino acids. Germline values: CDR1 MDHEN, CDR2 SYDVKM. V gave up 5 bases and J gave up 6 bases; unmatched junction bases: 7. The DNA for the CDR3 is TGTGCCAGCAGTCCCGGACAGGAGACTCAGCCCCAGCATTTT. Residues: CASSPGQETQPQHF.

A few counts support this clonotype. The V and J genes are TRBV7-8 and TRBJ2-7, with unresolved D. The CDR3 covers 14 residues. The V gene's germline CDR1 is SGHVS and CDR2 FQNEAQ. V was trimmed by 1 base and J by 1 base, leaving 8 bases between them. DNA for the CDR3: TGTGCCAGCAGCTTAGGGCCCGGTTCCTACGAGCAGTACTTC. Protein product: CASSLGPGSYEQYF.

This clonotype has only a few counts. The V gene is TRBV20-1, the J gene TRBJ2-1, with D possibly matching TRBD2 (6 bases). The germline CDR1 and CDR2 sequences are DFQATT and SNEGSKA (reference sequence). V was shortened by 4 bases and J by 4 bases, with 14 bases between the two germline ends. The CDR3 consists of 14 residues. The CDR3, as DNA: TGCAGTGCTAACGCGGGGTATAGATACAATGAGCAGTTCTTC. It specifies CSANAGYRYNEQFF.

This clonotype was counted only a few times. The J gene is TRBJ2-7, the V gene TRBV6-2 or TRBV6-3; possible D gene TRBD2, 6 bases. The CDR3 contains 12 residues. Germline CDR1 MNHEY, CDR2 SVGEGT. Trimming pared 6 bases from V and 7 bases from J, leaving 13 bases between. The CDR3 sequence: CASSSRSGEQYV. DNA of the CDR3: TGTGCCAGCAGCTCCCGGAGCGGGGAGCAGTACGTC.